This T cell receptor (beta chain) is from a study of CD8 T cells in ankylosing spondylitis. Using its own MiXCR run on the 5' RACE reads, TCRdb lists one record per CDR3 protein. The table lists around 160,000 distinct CDR3 sequences, 11% of them singletons. This CDR3 is built from 15 residues. V gave up 1 base and J gave up 11 bases; unmatched junction bases: 10. The germline CDR1 and CDR2 sequences are SSHAT and FNYEAQ (reference sequence). This clonotype has a count of ten or more. The TCR sequence derives from a male donor with ankylosing spondylitis or in good health (not recorded which). V and J are TRBV7-7 and TRBJ2-1, with 8 bases aligning to TRBD2. Sample: blood, either unsorted or a sorted T cell fraction (not recorded which). In nucleotides, the CDR3 is TGTGCCAGCAGCTTAGTCGGTTTCGGCGGGGGGAAGCAGTTCTTC. Its translation is CASSLVGFGGGKQFF.